The sequence of this TCR beta chain was determined in a study of CD8 T cells in Susac syndrome. Trimming cost V 5 bases and J 6 bases; bases outside gene matches: 10. Germline V lookup: CDR1 LNHNV, CDR2 YYDKDF (reference sequence). The CDR3 contains 14 residues. Random hexamers were used to reverse transcribe an amount of about 0.45 to 1 ug RNA. MiXCR, applied by TCRdb to the immunoSEQ multiplex PCR reads, yields one record per CDR3 protein. The repertoire holds around 300,000 distinct CDR3 sequences, with 85% as singletons. The clonotype was recovered from a human donor with multiple sclerosis. The rearrangement joins TRBV15 to TRBJ2-7; 7 nucleotides match TRBD1. Material for sequencing was CD8+ T cells from PBMCs. The CDR3: CATSVRDRAVEQYF. The CDR3 DNA follows: TGTGCCACCAGCGTGAGAGACAGGGCGGTCGAGCAGTACTTC. Filled out from reference TRBV15 and TRBJ2-7, the complete variable domain reads DAMVIQNPRYQVTQFGKPVTLSCSQTLNHNVMYWYQQKSSQAPKLLFHYYDKDFNNEADTPDNFQSRRPNTSFCFLDIRSPGLGDTAMYLCATSVRDRAVEQYFGPGTRLTVT.